These T cell receptor beta chains were read from a single sample in a study of OX40 agonist ivuxolimab in advanced cancers. Profiling relied on immunoSEQ multiplex PCR, and the TCRdb table lists in-frame clones only, not all of them. The repertoire includes some 73,000 clones, approximately 90% of them detected once, and roughly 0.51% sits in the top ten. The sequences come from CD4+ or CD8+ T cells sorted from blood, collected in a trial of the OX40 agonist ivuxolimab. These receptors were taken from an adult with an advanced solid tumor such as melanoma, head and neck, liver or kidney cancer. CDR3s include the opening cysteine and the closing phenylalanine or tryptophan. Each record gives: clone size, J gene, V gene, D gene, CDR3 protein, CDR3 DNA. The D gene is left open where the match is weak. Clone sizes are given selectively: once, few, many, or a class where the clone is expanded.

size: -; J: TRBJ2-2; V: TRBV6-5; D: -; CDR3: CASSYSYQKRGELFF; DNA: TGTGCCAGCAGTTACTCGTACCAAAAACGCGGGGAGCTGTTTTTT
size: few; J: TRBJ2-7; V: TRBV6-1; D: TRBD2; CDR3: CASSERDLRDEQYF; DNA: TGTGCCAGCAGCGAGCGGGACCTTCGAGACGAGCAGTACTTC
size: -; J: TRBJ2-7; V: TRBV15; D: -; CDR3: CATSRERVNYEQYF; DNA: TGTGCCACCAGCAGAGAGCGGGTTAATTACGAGCAGTACTTC
size: -; J: TRBJ2-3; V: TRBV11-3; D: TRBD2; CDR3: CASSTGLAVGTDTQYF; DNA: TGTGCCAGCAGCACCGGACTAGCGGTGGGTACAGATACGCAGTATTTT
size: few; J: TRBJ2-7; V: TRBV28; D: -; CDR3: CASSSRMTGRYEQYF; DNA: TGTGCCAGCAGTTCTCGCATGACAGGGAGGTACGAGCAGTACTTC
size: -; J: TRBJ2-2; V: TRBV11-3; D: -; CDR3: CASSLISLSLSTGELFF; DNA: TGTGCCAGCAGCTTAATCAGTCTTTCACTCAGCACCGGGGAGCTGTTTTTT
size: -; J: TRBJ2-5; V: TRBV5-4; D: -; CDR3: CASSLVGETQYF; DNA: TGTGCCAGCAGTTTAGTGGGGGAGACCCAGTACTTC
size: -; J: TRBJ2-5; V: TRBV27; D: TRBD2; CDR3: CASSSQREGSETQYF; DNA: TGTGCCAGCAGTTCCCAGCGGGAGGGCTCAGAGACCCAGTACTTC
size: -; J: TRBJ1-1; V: TRBV10-3; D: TRBD1; CDR3: CAISEGRGVNTEAFF; DNA: TGTGCCATCAGTGAGGGCAGGGGGGTGAACACTGAAGCTTTCTTT
size: once; J: TRBJ1-2; V: TRBV30; D: -; CDR3: CAWRASGHNFNYGYTF; DNA: TGTGCCTGGAGGGCATCGGGACACAATTTTAACTATGGCTACACCTTC
size: -; J: TRBJ2-3; V: TRBV5-4; D: -; CDR3: CASSEYTDTQYF; DNA: TGTGCCAGCAGCGAGTACACAGATACGCAGTATTTT
size: -; J: TRBJ2-5; V: TRBV19; D: TRBD2; CDR3: CASSTGLAGRETQYF; DNA: TGTGCCAGTTCGACTGGACTAGCGGGACGGGAGACCCAGTACTTC
size: -; J: TRBJ2-1; V: TRBV6-5; D: -; CDR3: CASSYSGGSSYNEQFF; DNA: TGTGCCAGCAGTTACTCGGGAGGCAGCTCCTACAATGAGCAGTTCTTC
size: -; J: TRBJ1-5; V: TRBV19; D: -; CDR3: CASSSRTVSNQPQHF; DNA: TGTGCCAGTAGTAGCCGGACAGTTAGCAATCAGCCCCAGCATTTT
size: -; J: TRBJ1-1; V: TRBV28; D: -; CDR3: CASIPSLGGTGTEAFF; DNA: TGTGCCAGCATCCCCAGTCTCGGGGGGACGGGCACTGAAGCTTTCTTT
size: -; J: TRBJ2-7; V: TRBV6-5; D: -; CDR3: CASSYGRAYEQYF; DNA: TGTGCCAGCAGTTACGGCAGGGCCTACGAGCAGTACTTC
size: -; J: TRBJ2-2; V: TRBV5-5; D: TRBD2; CDR3: CASSEPGGWTSGTNTGELFF; DNA: TGTGCCAGCAGCGAGCCCGGCGGCTGGACTAGCGGGACGAACACCGGGGAGCTGTTTTTT
size: -; J: TRBJ2-5; V: TRBV30; D: TRBD2; CDR3: CAWSKGTSGGETQYF; DNA: TGTGCCTGGAGTAAGGGGACTAGCGGTGGGGAGACCCAGTACTTC
size: -; J: TRBJ2-3; V: TRBV18; D: -; CDR3: CASSPGGQGTDTQYF; DNA: TGTGCCAGCTCACCAGGCGGGCAGGGTACAGATACGCAGTATTTT
size: -; J: TRBJ1-1; V: TRBV28; D: -; CDR3: CASSIRWRTNTEAFF; DNA: TGTGCCAGCAGTATCCGATGGAGGACGAACACTGAAGCTTTCTTT
size: -; J: TRBJ2-7; V: TRBV5-1; D: TRBD2; CDR3: CASRREGPYEQYF; DNA: TGCGCCAGCAGACGGGAGGGACCCTACGAGCAGTACTTC
size: -; J: TRBJ2-2; V: TRBV9; D: -; CDR3: CASSVEDLATGELFF; DNA: TGTGCCAGCAGCGTAGAGGATCTGGCCACCGGGGAGCTGTTTTTT
size: -; J: TRBJ2-3; V: TRBV29-1; D: TRBD2; CDR3: CSVDYGSGNTQYF; DNA: TGCAGCGTTGATTATGGTAGCGGGAATACGCAGTATTTT
size: -; J: TRBJ2-1; V: TRBV9; D: -; CDR3: CASSVLGTEQFF; DNA: TGTGCCAGCAGCGTTTTGGGGACTGAGCAGTTCTTC
size: once; J: TRBJ1-1; V: TRBV18; D: TRBD1; CDR3: CASSPGTDRGSEAFF; DNA: TGTGCCAGCTCACCAGGGACAGACCGGGGGTCTGAAGCTTTCTTT